The sequence of this T cell receptor (beta chain) was determined in a study of cytomegalovirus exposure and HLA in healthy donors. Turning to the study itself: Of some 400 genotyped donors, 81% grouped in the Caucasian-associated ancestry cluster.

The germline gives CDR1 MNHEY, CDR2 SMNVEV (reference sequence). The junction had 9 bases not matched to a gene; V was cut back by 3 bases and J by 6 bases. The CDR3 contains 16 residues. Amplification used 60 Vbeta primers and 13 Jbeta primers. Method: immunoSEQ multiplex PCR; TCRdb's copy keeps in-frame clones and lacks some. The sample consists of about 140,000 clones, around 76% of them appearing once. Samples came from healthy bone marrow donors. This TCR came from a man in his late teens or twenties in good health and CMV-seronegative. Sequenced material: PBMCs. The chain joins TRBV27 to TRBJ2-1; TRBD1 matches at 9 bases. The CDR3 is CASSFLRDRVPNEQFF. The DNA for the CDR3 is TGTGCCAGCAGTTTCCTCCGGGACAGGGTGCCCAATGAGCAGTTCTTC.